Below, 9 T cell receptor beta chains from the same sample are listed, as sequenced in a study of metastatic and nonmetastatic thyroid tumors. Not a single patient had been given any form of treatment at any point before undergoing thyroid surgery. With MiXCR, TCRdb reprocessed the PCR reads. Of 35,000 to 45,000 clones listed, roughly 3.2% are singletons. The sequencing sample was made of blood. All receptors come from a female donor with papillary thyroid cancer or a benign thyroid nodule (not recorded which). Some clones in this sample may be carry-over from other donors' samples.

As concerns this clone: The junction differs from germline at one of its ends, possibly a read error. The rearrangement links TRBV6-1 to TRBJ2-1; TRBD2 agrees at 10 bases. Germline V gene data show CDR1 as MNHNS and CDR2 as SASEGT. The CDR3 runs to 15 residues. The CDR3 protein is CASSEGLAEGNEQFF. CDR3 sequence (DNA): TGTGCCAGCAGCGAAGGACTAGCGGAAGGTAATGAGCAGTTCTTC.

Ten or more counts support this clone. DNA for the CDR3: TGTGCCACCAGTGATTTGACTAGCGGAGACGATGAGCAGTTCTTC. Its translation: CATSDLTSGDDEQFF. The J gene is TRBJ2-1, the V gene TRBV24-1; 8 nucleotides match TRBD2. In germline, CDR1 is KGHDR, CDR2 SFDVKD. The CDR3 loop spans 15 amino acids. The trim removed 0 bases at V and 8 bases at J, leaving 5 bases unmatched.

Many counts were recorded for this clone. Here the CDR3 DNA reads TGTGCCAGCAGCTTAGCCCTAGCGGGAGTGAGCACCGGGGAGCTGTTTTTT. It encodes CASSLALAGVSTGELFF. V usage is TRBV7-9 and J usage is TRBJ2-2, with TRBD2 matching over 10 bases. The germline V gene encodes CDR1 SEHNR and CDR2 FQNEAQ (reference sequence). The CDR3 totals 17 residues. The J segment lost 4 bases and the V segment lost 0 bases, leaving 5 bases of the junction unmatched.

This clone was counted ten times or more. The chain has TRBV2 and TRBJ2-7; 10 bases match TRBD1. The CDR3 totals 13 residues. Germline trimming cut 8 bases from V and 4 bases from J; bases unmatched to any gene: 5. Germline values: CDR1 SNHLY, CDR2 FYNNEI. The CDR3 nucleotides are TGTGCCAGCTACCGGGACAGGGGTTACGAGCAGTACTTC. Translated, it gives CASYRDRGYEQYF.

The sample holds a few counts of this clone. This chain connects TRBV6-1 to TRBJ2-6; TRBD2 is a possible D gene (5 bases). The CDR3 has 16 amino acids. V was trimmed by 4 bases and J by 4 bases, leaving 14 bases between them. Germline CDR1 and CDR2: MNHNS and SASEGT. The CDR3 loop reads CASSGEAGMGANVLTF. Here the CDR3 DNA reads TGTGCCAGCAGTGGAGAGGCGGGTATGGGGGCCAACGTCCTGACTTTC.

In this sample, this clone turned up many times. The chain uses TRBV19 and TRBJ1-2; D gene ambiguous. This CDR3 has 14 amino acids. Germline CDR1 reads LNHDA; CDR2 reads SQIVND (reference sequence). V gave up 7 bases and J gave up 8 bases, with 20 bases separating them. The CDR3, as DNA: TGTGCCAGTAAGCCCACTACTAAGGATTCGGGCTACACCTTC. Its protein is CASKPTTKDSGYTF.

This clone was detected many times. The chain links TRBV6-6 to TRBJ1-1, with 9 bases matching TRBD1. V shed 2 bases and J 2 bases; nucleotides not matched to a gene: 6. The CDR3 length is 16 residues. In germline, CDR1 is MNHNY, CDR2 SVGAGI (reference sequence). In nucleotides, the CDR3 is TGTGCCAGCAGTTACATACAGGGGGCGCGAAACACTGAAGCTTTCTTT. Its protein is CASSYIQGARNTEAFF.

The chain combines TRBV29-1 with TRBJ2-2; 8 bases are a match to TRBD2. Germline V gene lookup returns CDR1 SQVTM and CDR2 ANQGSEA. Germline trimming cut 3 bases from V and 3 bases from J; bases unmatched to any gene: 3. The CDR3 is 14 amino acids. The CDR3 DNA reads TGCAGCGTTGACCCAGCGGGGGACACCGGGGAGCTGTTTTTT. Amino acids: CSVDPAGDTGELFF.

This clone has just a few counts. This chain connects TRBV28 to TRBJ2-1; D gene unclear. Germline CDR1 and CDR2: MDHEN and SYDVKM. This CDR3 contains 14 residues. V was clipped by 5 bases and J by 5 bases, with 13 bases between them. The CDR3 is CASSPPSLHNEQFF. Written as DNA, the CDR3 is TGTGCCAGCAGTCCCCCTAGTTTACACAATGAGCAGTTCTTC. Full variable domain (missing parts from reference TRBV28 and TRBJ2-1): DVKVTQSSRYLVKRTGEKVFLECVQDMDHENMFWYRQDPGLGLRLIYFSYDVKMKEKGDIPEGYSVSREKKERFSLILESASTNQTSMYLCASSPPSLHNEQFFGPGTRLTVL.